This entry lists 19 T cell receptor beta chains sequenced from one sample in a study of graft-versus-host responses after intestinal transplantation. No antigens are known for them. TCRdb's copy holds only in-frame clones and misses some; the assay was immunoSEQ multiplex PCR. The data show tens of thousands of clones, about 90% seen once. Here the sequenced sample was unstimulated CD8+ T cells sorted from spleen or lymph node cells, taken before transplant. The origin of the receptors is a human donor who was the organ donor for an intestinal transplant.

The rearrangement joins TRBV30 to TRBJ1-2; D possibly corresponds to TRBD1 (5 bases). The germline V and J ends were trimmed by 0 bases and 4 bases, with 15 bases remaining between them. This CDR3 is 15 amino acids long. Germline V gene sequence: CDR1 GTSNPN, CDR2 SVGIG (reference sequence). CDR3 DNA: TGTGCCTGGAGTGTACCTAGACAGCGTTCCTATGGCTACACCTTC. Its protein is CAWSVPRQRSYGYTF.

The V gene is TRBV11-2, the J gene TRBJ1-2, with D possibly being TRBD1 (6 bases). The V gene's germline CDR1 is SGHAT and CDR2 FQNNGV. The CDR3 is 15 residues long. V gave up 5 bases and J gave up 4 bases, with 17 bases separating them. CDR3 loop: CASSQGGGALYGYTF. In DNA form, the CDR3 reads TGTGCCAGCAGCCAAGGGGGGGGTGCGCTCTATGGCTACACCTTC.

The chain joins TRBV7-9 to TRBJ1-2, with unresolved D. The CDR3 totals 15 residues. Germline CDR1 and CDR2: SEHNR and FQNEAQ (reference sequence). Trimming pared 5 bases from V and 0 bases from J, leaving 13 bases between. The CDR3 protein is CASSPDAGANYGYTF. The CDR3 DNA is TGTGCCAGCAGCCCAGATGCGGGTGCTAACTATGGCTACACCTTC.

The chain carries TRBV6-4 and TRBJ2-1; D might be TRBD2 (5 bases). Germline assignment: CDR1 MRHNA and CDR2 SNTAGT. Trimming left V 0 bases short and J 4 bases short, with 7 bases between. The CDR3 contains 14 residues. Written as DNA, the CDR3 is TGTGCCAGCAGTGACTCTCGGGATTACAATGAGCAGTTCTTC. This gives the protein CASSDSRDYNEQFF.

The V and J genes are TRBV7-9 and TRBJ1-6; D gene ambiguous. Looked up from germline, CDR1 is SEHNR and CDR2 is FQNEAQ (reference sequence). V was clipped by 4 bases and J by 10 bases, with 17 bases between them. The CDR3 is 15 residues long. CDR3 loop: CASSSLANQGSPLHF. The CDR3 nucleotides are TGTGCCAGCAGCTCTCTAGCAAACCAAGGGTCACCCCTCCACTTT.

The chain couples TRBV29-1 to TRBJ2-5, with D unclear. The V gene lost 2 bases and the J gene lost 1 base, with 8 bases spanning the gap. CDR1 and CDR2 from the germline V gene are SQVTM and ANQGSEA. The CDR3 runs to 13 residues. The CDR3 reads CSVESRSQETQYF. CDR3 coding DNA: TGCAGCGTTGAATCCCGTTCCCAAGAGACCCAGTACTTC. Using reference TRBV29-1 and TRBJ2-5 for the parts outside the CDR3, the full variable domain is SAVISQKPSRDICQRGTSLTIQCQVDSQVTMMFWYRQQPGQSLTLIATANQGSEATYESGFVIDKFPISRPNLTFSTLTVSNMSPEDSSIYLCSVESRSQETQYFGPGTRLLVL.

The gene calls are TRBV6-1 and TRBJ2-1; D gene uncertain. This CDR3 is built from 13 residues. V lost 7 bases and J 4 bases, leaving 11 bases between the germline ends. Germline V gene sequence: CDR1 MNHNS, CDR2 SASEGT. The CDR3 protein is CASKTMGYNEQFF. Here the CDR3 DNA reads TGTGCCAGCAAAACTATGGGTTACAATGAGCAGTTCTTC.

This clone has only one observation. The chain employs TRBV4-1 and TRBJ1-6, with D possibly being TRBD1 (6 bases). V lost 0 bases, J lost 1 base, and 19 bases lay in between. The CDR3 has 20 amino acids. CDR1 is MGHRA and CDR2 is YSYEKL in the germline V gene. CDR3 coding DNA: TGCGCCAGCAGCCAAGATTCCCTGTCACAGGGAAGGTCCTATAATTCACCCCTCCACTTT. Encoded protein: CASSQDSLSQGRSYNSPLHF.

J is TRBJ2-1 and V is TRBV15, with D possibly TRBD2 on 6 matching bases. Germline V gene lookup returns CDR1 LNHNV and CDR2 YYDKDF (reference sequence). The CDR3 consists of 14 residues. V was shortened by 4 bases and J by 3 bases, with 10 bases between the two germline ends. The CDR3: CATSTTRGYNEQFF. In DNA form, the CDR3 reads TGTGCCACCAGCACGACGCGGGGCTACAATGAGCAGTTCTTC.

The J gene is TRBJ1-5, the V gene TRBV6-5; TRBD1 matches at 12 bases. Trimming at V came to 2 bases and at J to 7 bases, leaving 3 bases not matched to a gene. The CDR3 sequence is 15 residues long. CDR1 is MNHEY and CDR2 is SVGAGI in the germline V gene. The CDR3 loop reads CASSYGTGGGQPQHF. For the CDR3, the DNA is TGTGCCAGCAGTTACGGGACAGGGGGCGGACAGCCCCAGCATTTT.

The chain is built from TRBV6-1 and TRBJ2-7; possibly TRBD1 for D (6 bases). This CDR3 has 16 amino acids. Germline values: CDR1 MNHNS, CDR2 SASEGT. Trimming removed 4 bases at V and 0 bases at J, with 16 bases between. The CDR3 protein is CASSVPQQGSSYEQYV. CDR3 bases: TGTGCCAGCAGTGTACCCCAACAGGGCTCCTCCTACGAGCAGTACGTC.

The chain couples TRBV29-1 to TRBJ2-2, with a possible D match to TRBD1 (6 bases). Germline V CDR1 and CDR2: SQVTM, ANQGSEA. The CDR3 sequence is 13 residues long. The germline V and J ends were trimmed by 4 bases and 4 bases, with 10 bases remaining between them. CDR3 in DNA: TGCAGCGTTGTACAGGGTAGCACCGGGGAGCTGTTTTTT. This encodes CSVVQGSTGELFF.

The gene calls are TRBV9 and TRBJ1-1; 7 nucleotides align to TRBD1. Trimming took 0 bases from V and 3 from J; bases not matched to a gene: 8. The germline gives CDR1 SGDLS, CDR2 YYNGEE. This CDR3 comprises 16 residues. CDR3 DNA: TGTGCCAGCAGCGTAGGGGTCAAGGGGGCGTACACTGAAGCTTTCTTT. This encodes CASSVGVKGAYTEAFF. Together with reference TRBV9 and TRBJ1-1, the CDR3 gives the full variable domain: DSGVTQTPKHLITATGQRVTLRCSPRSGDLSVYWYQQSLDQGLQFLIQYYNGEERAKGNILERFSAQQFPDLHSELNLSSLELGDSALYFCASSVGVKGAYTEAFFGQGTRLTVV.

DNA of the CDR3: TGCGCCAGCAGGCGACAGGGAGGCACTGAAGCTTTCTTT. It is translated as CASRRQGGTEAFF. This sequence joins TRBV4-1 and TRBJ1-1; 7 bases are shared with TRBD1. The CDR3 has 13 residues. The trim removed 6 bases at V and 4 bases at J, leaving 5 bases unmatched. Germline CDR1 reads MGHRA; CDR2 reads YSYEKL.

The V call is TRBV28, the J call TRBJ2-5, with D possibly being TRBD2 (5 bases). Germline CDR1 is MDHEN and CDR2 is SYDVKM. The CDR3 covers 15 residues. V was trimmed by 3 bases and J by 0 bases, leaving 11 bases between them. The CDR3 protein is CASSLREAYQETQYF. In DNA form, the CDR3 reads TGTGCCAGCAGTTTGAGGGAAGCGTACCAAGAGACCCAGTACTTC.

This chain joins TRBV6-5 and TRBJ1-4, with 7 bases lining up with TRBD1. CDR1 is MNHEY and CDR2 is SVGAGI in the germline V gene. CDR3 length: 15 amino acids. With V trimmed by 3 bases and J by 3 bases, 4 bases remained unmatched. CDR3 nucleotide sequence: TGTGCCAGCAGTTATTCGACAGGGTCTAATGAAAAACTGTTTTTT. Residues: CASSYSTGSNEKLFF.

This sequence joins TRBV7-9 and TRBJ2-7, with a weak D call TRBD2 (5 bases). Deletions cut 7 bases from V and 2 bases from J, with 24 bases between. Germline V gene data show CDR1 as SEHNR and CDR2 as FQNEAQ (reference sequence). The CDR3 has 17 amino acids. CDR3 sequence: CASTTLSGFPTPYEQYV. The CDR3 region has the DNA TGTGCCAGCACCACACTCTCGGGATTTCCAACCCCCTACGAGCAGTACGTC.

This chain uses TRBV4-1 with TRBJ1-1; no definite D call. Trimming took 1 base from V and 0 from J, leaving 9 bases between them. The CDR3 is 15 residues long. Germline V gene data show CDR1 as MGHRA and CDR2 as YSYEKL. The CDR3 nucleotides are TGCGCCAGCAGCCAAGGTTTTCCTATGAACACTGAAGCTTTCTTT. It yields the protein CASSQGFPMNTEAFF.

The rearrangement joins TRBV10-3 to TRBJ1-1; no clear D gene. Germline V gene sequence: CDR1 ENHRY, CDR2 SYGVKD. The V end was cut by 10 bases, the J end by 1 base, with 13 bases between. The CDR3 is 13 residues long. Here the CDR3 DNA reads TGTGCCACCTCATATACAGAGAACACTGAAGCTTTCTTT. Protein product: CATSYTENTEAFF.